One sample yielded the 9 T cell receptor beta chains listed below, sequenced in a study of CD8 T cells in ankylosing spondylitis. The study's findings and limits: Seemingly distinctive of ankylosing spondylitis blood was a TCR beta motif formed by eight highly homologous variants.

TCRdb itself ran the 5' RACE reads through MiXCR, one entry per CDR3 protein. Of 75,000 to 95,000 distinct CDR3 sequences in the sample, around 8.5% were seen once. No cognate antigen is known for these TCRs. Specimen: blood, either unsorted or a sorted T cell fraction (not recorded which). These receptors all stem from a male donor with ankylosing spondylitis.

The rearrangement uses TRBV2 and TRBJ2-7, with D tentatively TRBD1 (5 bases). The length of the CDR3 is 13 residues. Trimming stripped 6 bases from V and 0 bases from J, with 9 bases between. CDR1 and CDR2 (germline): SNHLY, FYNNEI. The CDR3 loop is CASRDISSYEQYV. Written as DNA, the CDR3 is TGTGCCAGCAGGGACATTAGCTCCTACGAGCAGTACGTC.

This clonotype has only a few counts. This rearrangement joins TRBV27 to TRBJ2-3; D gene ambiguous. V was pared by 7 bases and J by 0 bases, with 11 bases between. This CDR3 is built from 14 residues. Germline-derived CDR1 and CDR2 are MNHEY and SMNVEV (reference sequence). The CDR3 region is CASTPLGSTDTQYF. The CDR3 nucleotides read TGTGCCAGCACCCCTTTGGGAAGCACAGATACGCAGTATTTT.

This clonotype was found a few times. The chain combines TRBV10-3 with TRBJ2-1; 10 nucleotides line up with TRBD2. Losses at the gene ends were 4 bases for V and 6 bases for J; bases not matched to a gene: 15. This CDR3 spans 18 amino acids. The germline V gene has CDR1 ENHRY and CDR2 SYGVKD. Here the CDR3 reads CAISGVLVASGSLNEQFF. The CDR3 nucleotides read TGTGCCATCAGTGGGGTCCTAGTAGCTAGCGGGAGTCTCAATGAGCAGTTCTTC.

Ten or more counts support this clonotype. The rearrangement joins TRBV24-1 to TRBJ2-1; possibly TRBD1 or TRBD2 for D (5 bases each). The V gene lost 5 bases and the J gene lost 0 bases, with 10 bases spanning the gap. There are 15 residues in the CDR3. CDR1 and CDR2 from the germline V gene are KGHDR and SFDVKD. This CDR3 reads CATSAGTVSYNEQFF. In DNA, the CDR3 is TGTGCCACCAGTGCCGGGACGGTCTCCTACAATGAGCAGTTCTTC.

This chain connects TRBV19 to TRBJ2-3; 7 bases line up with TRBD2. CDR1 and CDR2 from the germline V gene are LNHDA and SQIVND (reference sequence). CDR3 size: 15 residues. The V segment lost 5 bases and the J segment 4 bases; nucleotides outside the gene matches: 9. CDR3 nucleotide sequence: TGTGCCAGTAGTCTGGGGGGGTCTTTCGCAGATACGCAGTATTTT. It is translated as CASSLGGSFADTQYF.

This clonotype has ten or more counts. The chain joins TRBV28 to TRBJ2-3; 7 bases are shared with TRBD1. Germline CDR1 and CDR2: MDHEN and SYDVKM. After removal of 2 bases from V and 1 base from J, the junction contained 9 bases not matched to a gene. This CDR3 is built from 17 residues. CDR3 in DNA: TGTGCCAGCAGTTTACCCCTGACAGGGACCCGCACAGATACGCAGTATTTT. This sequence encodes CASSLPLTGTRTDTQYF. Variable domain in full (rest from reference TRBV28 and TRBJ2-3): DVKVTQSSRYLVKRTGEKVFLECVQDMDHENMFWYRQDPGLGLRLIYFSYDVKMKEKGDIPEGYSVSREKKERFSLILESASTNQTSMYLCASSLPLTGTRTDTQYFGPGTRLTVL.

This clonotype was found many times. The chain couples TRBV29-1 to TRBJ1-2; TRBD1 agrees at 7 bases. V lost 5 bases, J lost 2 bases, and 11 bases stayed unmatched. The CDR3 has 15 amino acids. Germline CDR1 is SQVTM and CDR2 is ANQGSEA. The CDR3, as DNA: TGCAGCGTTACTTTCCGACAGGGCCCAAACTATGGCTACACCTTC. Protein product: CSVTFRQGPNYGYTF.

This clonotype turned up a few times. The rearrangement joins TRBV10-3 to TRBJ2-2, with D uncertain. Germline V gene lookup returns CDR1 ENHRY and CDR2 SYGVKD. V was trimmed by 6 bases and J by 2 bases, leaving 4 bases between them. The CDR3 spans 12 residues. The CDR3 protein is CAISLNTGELFF. The CDR3, as DNA: TGTGCCATCAGCCTTAACACCGGGGAGCTGTTTTTT.

This clonotype was observed once. This chain connects TRBV20-1 to TRBJ2-5; weak D call: TRBD1 (5 bases). CDR1 is DFQATT, CDR2 SNEGSKA, per germline (reference sequence). The CDR3 consists of 15 residues. V was clipped by 1 base and J by 5 bases, with 17 bases between them. CDR3 sequence: CSARVPGSPGETQYF. The DNA of the CDR3 is TGCAGTGCTAGAGTTCCGGGTTCGCCAGGGGAGACCCAGTACTTC.